The 26 T cell receptor beta chains given below trace back to one sample, sequenced in a study of beta chain features in type 1 diabetes. The authors reverse transcribed all of the isolated RNA, so sequencing captured expressed TCRB transcripts. Profiled with immunoSEQ multiplex PCR; TCRdb holds only in-frame clones, not every one. The table includes some 900,000 clones, roughly 17% detected once. The source material was naive CD4+ T cells from blood. These TCRs come from a woman between 18 and 29 years old in good health.

The chain uses TRBV6-6 and TRBJ2-1; the D is unclear. The germline V gene has CDR1 MNHNY and CDR2 SVGAGI (reference sequence). The CDR3 is 10 residues long. With 8 bases removed from V and 9 bases from J, the gap between germline ends came to 8 bases. CDR3 sequence: CASANTEQFF. In DNA form, the CDR3 reads TGTGCCAGCGCCAATACTGAGCAGTTCTTC.

This clone has a handful of counts. The chain uses TRBV7-2 and TRBJ2-7, with 7 bases aligning to TRBD1. With V trimmed by 5 bases and J by 3 bases, 7 bases remained unmatched. This CDR3 is 14 amino acids long. The germline CDR1 and CDR2 sequences are SGHTA and FQGNSA. The CDR3 loop reads CASSHGAGGYEQYF. DNA for the CDR3: TGTGCCAGCAGCCATGGGGCAGGGGGCTACGAGCAGTACTTC.

The chain uses TRBV4-2 and TRBJ2-5; unclear D gene. Germline V gives CDR1 LGHNA, CDR2 YNFKEQ. Trimming pared 3 bases from V and 3 bases from J, leaving 8 bases between. The CDR3 covers 13 residues. This chain's CDR3 is CASSHSGEETQYF. The CDR3 nucleotides are TGTGCCAGCAGCCACTCAGGAGAAGAGACCCAGTACTTC.

This clone was counted only a few times. The chain uses TRBV18 and TRBJ2-7, with 9 bases identical to TRBD2. This CDR3 comprises 15 residues. Germline values: CDR1 KGHSH, CDR2 LQKENI. The V segment lost 0 bases and the J segment 5 bases; nucleotides outside the gene matches: 5. For the CDR3, the DNA is TGTGCCAGCTCACCACCTGGCCTAGCGGGACACGAGCAGTACTTC. Encoded protein: CASSPPGLAGHEQYF.

J is TRBJ1-1 and V is TRBV28; 8 bases align to TRBD1. This CDR3 is built from 15 residues. Germline V gene lookup returns CDR1 MDHEN and CDR2 SYDVKM. Unmatched junction bases numbered 2, after V lost 2 bases and J lost 0 bases. The CDR3, as DNA: TGTGCCAGCAGTTTAGTCAGGGGGCTGAACACTGAAGCTTTCTTT. Translating it yields CASSLVRGLNTEAFF.

The chain uses TRBV6-1 and TRBJ2-3; 7 bases map to TRBD1. Unmatched junction bases numbered 0, after V lost 6 bases and J lost 3 bases. Germline CDR1 and CDR2: MNHNS and SASEGT. This CDR3 comprises 12 residues. The CDR3, as DNA: TGTGCCAGCAGGACAGGGACAGATACGCAGTATTTT. Protein: CASRTGTDTQYF.

The chain uses TRBV7-2 and TRBJ2-1, with TRBD2 identical over 10 bases. Per germline, CDR1 SGHTA and CDR2 FQGNSA. The CDR3 length is 15 residues. Unmatched junction bases numbered 12, after V lost 7 bases and J lost 9 bases. CDR3 region: CASTPMGLARSEQFF. The CDR3 bases are TGTGCCAGCACCCCGATGGGACTAGCGCGTAGTGAGCAGTTCTTC.

The genes are TRBV7-2 and TRBJ2-6; no definite D call. The germline V gene has CDR1 SGHTA and CDR2 FQGNSA. CDR3 length: 16 residues. Trimming cost V 2 bases and J 4 bases, with 12 bases left between them. The CDR3 reads CASSLFPLGGANVLTF. CDR3 nucleotides: TGTGCCAGCAGCTTATTCCCCCTTGGAGGGGCCAACGTCCTGACTTTC.

This chain joins TRBV28 and TRBJ2-1, with unresolved D. Trimming removed 0 bases at V and 0 bases at J, with 9 bases between. The germline V gene has CDR1 MDHEN and CDR2 SYDVKM. This CDR3 region has 16 residues. The CDR3 nucleotides are TGTGCCAGCAGTTTATGGCAGGTTAGCTCCTACAATGAGCAGTTCTTC. It is translated as CASSLWQVSSYNEQFF.

CDR3 sequence reads: CASSVEVSRVYGYTF. CDR3 DNA sequence: TGTGCCAGCAGCGTCGAGGTGTCGCGGGTCTATGGCTACACCTTC. The J gene is TRBJ1-2, the V gene TRBV7-2, with D uncertain. The CDR3 has 15 residues. V dropped 5 bases and J dropped 4 bases, with 17 bases sitting between them. The germline CDR1 and CDR2 sequences are SGHTA and FQGNSA.

This chain uses TRBV7-9 with TRBJ2-2, with 7 bases lining up with TRBD1. This CDR3 contains 16 residues. CDR1 is SEHNR and CDR2 is FQNEAQ in the germline V gene (reference sequence). J gave up 0 bases and V 5 bases, and 6 bases lay outside the gene matches. The CDR3 DNA follows: TGTGCCAGCAGCATTACAGGGGTCGCGAACACCGGGGAGCTGTTTTTT. It yields the protein CASSITGVANTGELFF.

This clone has a handful of counts. The chain has TRBV6-6 and TRBJ1-5, with D perhaps TRBD1 (5 bases). The CDR3 is made up of 14 amino acids. The germline V gene encodes CDR1 MNHNY and CDR2 SVGAGI (reference sequence). V lost 1 base to trimming and J lost 7 bases, with 11 bases between them. The CDR3 spells CASSYYAGNQPQHF. In nucleotides, the CDR3 is TGTGCCAGCAGTTACTATGCAGGGAACCAGCCCCAGCATTTT.

The rearrangement joins TRBV5-4 to TRBJ2-3; TRBD2 aligns across 9 bases. The CDR3 runs to 18 residues. The V and J ends lost 2 bases and 1 base, in that order; junction bases with no gene match: 11. The germline V gene encodes CDR1 SGHNT and CDR2 YYREEE (reference sequence). In DNA form, the CDR3 reads TGTGCCAGCAGCTTCTACAGAGGGACTAGCTGGGGCACAGATACGCAGTATTTT. As protein: CASSFYRGTSWGTDTQYF.

The rearrangement joins TRBV28 to TRBJ2-4; TRBD1 agrees at 7 bases. The ends lost 8 bases at V and 1 base at J; junction bases unmatched: 5. This CDR3 spans 14 amino acids. The germline V gene encodes CDR1 MDHEN and CDR2 SYDVKM. CDR3 coding DNA: TGTGCCAGCGGACAACAGGGGGCCAAAAACATTCAGTACTTC. Protein product: CASGQQGAKNIQYF.

This clone showed up just a few times. The CDR3 region has the DNA TGCGCCAGCAGCTTGGGAGGGGTAGCCGATAGCACAGATACGCAGTATTTT. Translating gives CASSLGGVADSTDTQYF. The chain joins TRBV5-1 to TRBJ2-3, with D perhaps given as TRBD1 or TRBD2 (5 bases each). The V gene lost 0 bases and the J gene lost 0 bases, with 14 bases spanning the gap. CDR3 length: 17 residues. CDR1 and CDR2 (germline): SGHRS, YFSETQ.

The chain couples TRBV27 to TRBJ2-2; 9 positions match TRBD2. CDR3 length: 17 residues. Trimming removed 8 bases from V and 5 bases from J; junction bases left unmatched: 15. Germline values: CDR1 MNHEY, CDR2 SMNVEV (reference sequence). The CDR3 sequence: CASGTSRFRGFTGELFF. The CDR3 nucleotides read TGTGCCAGCGGGACTAGCCGTTTTCGGGGTTTTACCGGGGAGCTGTTTTTT.

A few counts support this clone. The gene calls are TRBV7-8 and TRBJ1-1, with D tentatively TRBD1 (5 bases). The germline V gene encodes CDR1 SGHVS and CDR2 FQNEAQ. Trimming shortened V by 7 bases and J by 4 bases, and 16 bases separated the two germline ends. The length of the CDR3 is 14 residues. CDR3 DNA: TGTGCCAGCAAGCAAGAACAGGTGGGCACTGAAGCTTTCTTT. This codes for CASKQEQVGTEAFF.

The chain has TRBV9 and TRBJ2-5; 8 nucleotides agree with TRBD1. Germline CDR1 reads SGDLS; CDR2 reads YYNGEE. The V and J ends lost 7 bases and 3 bases, in that order; junction bases with no gene match: 14. The CDR3 loop spans 16 amino acids. CDR3 in DNA: TGTGCCAGCGACCGAACAGGGGGATCGTTCGAAGAGACCCAGTACTTC. Its protein is CASDRTGGSFEETQYF.

V is TRBV15 and J is TRBJ2-3; TRBD2 aligns across 12 bases. The CDR3 runs 16 residues. Trimming removed 1 base from V and 5 bases from J; junction bases left unmatched: 4. Germline assignment: CDR1 LNHNV and CDR2 YYDKDF (reference sequence). CDR3 protein: CATSRGPGLAGDTQYF. The CDR3 DNA follows: TGTGCCACCAGCAGAGGTCCGGGACTAGCGGGAGATACGCAGTATTTT.

This clone occurred a few times. One junction end does not reproduce the germline sequence, and a read error may be involved. The rearrangement links TRBV7-7 to TRBJ1-1; no definite D call. Germline CDR1 and CDR2: SSHAT and FNYEAQ (reference sequence). The CDR3 covers 12 residues. The chain's CDR3 is CASSLENTEAFF. The CDR3 DNA reads TGTGCTAGCAGCTTAGAGAACACTGAAGCTTTCTTT.

V usage is TRBV28 and J usage is TRBJ2-1, with D possibly matching TRBD2 (6 bases). CDR1 and CDR2 from the germline V gene are MDHEN and SYDVKM. The V end was cut by 8 bases, the J end by 4 bases, with 15 bases between. This CDR3 has 14 residues. The CDR3 DNA reads as TGTGCCAGCGGTCGGGACTCAACTTACAATGAGCAGTTCTTC. Protein: CASGRDSTYNEQFF.

This clone was seen a single time. This sequence joins TRBV4-3 and TRBJ2-1; D could derive from TRBD1 or TRBD2 (6 bases each). Germline V gives CDR1 LGHNA, CDR2 YSLEER. V was clipped by 4 bases and J by 7 bases, with 23 bases between them. The CDR3 consists of 17 residues. The CDR3 coding sequence is TGCGCCAGCAGCCCCGAAGGGGGAGGCTCAATAAGGAATGAGCAGTTCTTC. Amino acids: CASSPEGGGSIRNEQFF.

This sequence joins TRBV5-1 and TRBJ2-1; D remains ambiguous. The V end was cut by 4 bases, the J end by 0 bases, with 11 bases between. Germline V gene lookup returns CDR1 SGHRS and CDR2 YFSETQ. The length of the CDR3 is 15 residues. CDR3 coding DNA: TGCGCCAGCAGCACCTTAGCAAGCTCCTACAATGAGCAGTTCTTC. This encodes CASSTLASSYNEQFF.

In this sample, this clone turned up a few times. The chain couples TRBV2 to TRBJ2-1; TRBD1 aligns across 7 bases. The germline V gene has CDR1 SNHLY and CDR2 FYNNEI. The CDR3 has 15 amino acids. Trimming at V came to 1 base and at J to 2 bases, leaving 2 bases not matched to a gene. CDR3 DNA sequence: TGTGCCAGCAGTGAAGGGCAGGGGGCCTACAATGAGCAGTTCTTC. Translated, it gives CASSEGQGAYNEQFF.

This clone has more than one count but fewer than ten. The chain carries TRBV5-4 and TRBJ1-2; D is perhaps TRBD1 (5 bases). CDR1 and CDR2 from the germline V gene are SGHNT and YYREEE (reference sequence). This CDR3 comprises 13 residues. Trimming shortened V by 4 bases and J by 5 bases, and 12 bases separated the two germline ends. CDR3 sequence reads: CASSQEPGYGYTF. CDR3 nucleotide sequence: TGTGCCAGCAGCCAAGAACCAGGGTATGGCTACACCTTC.

This clone occurred a few times. The gene calls are TRBV5-1 and TRBJ1-4; 7 bases are shared with TRBD1. CDR1 is SGHRS, CDR2 YFSETQ, per germline. V trimming: 0 bases; J trimming: 7 bases; junction bases outside the gene matches: 12. This CDR3 is built from 17 residues. CDR3: CASSLDRGGHLSEKLFF. In DNA form, the CDR3 reads TGCGCCAGCAGCTTGGACAGGGGAGGGCACCTTAGTGAAAAACTGTTTTTT.